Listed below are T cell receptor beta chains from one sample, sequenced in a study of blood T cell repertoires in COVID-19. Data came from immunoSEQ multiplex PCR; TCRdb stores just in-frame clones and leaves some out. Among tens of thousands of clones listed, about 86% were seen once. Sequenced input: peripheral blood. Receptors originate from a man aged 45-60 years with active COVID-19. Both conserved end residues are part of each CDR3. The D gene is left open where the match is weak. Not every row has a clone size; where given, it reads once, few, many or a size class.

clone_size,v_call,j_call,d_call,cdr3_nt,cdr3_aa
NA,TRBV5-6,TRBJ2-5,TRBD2,TGTGCCAGCAGCACTGTAGCGGGGGGGCCGACTGAGACCCAGTACTTC,CASSTVAGGPTETQYF
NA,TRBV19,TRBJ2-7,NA,TGTGCCAGTAGTATGCCAGGGGACGTGAACGAGCAGTACTTC,CASSMPGDVNEQYF
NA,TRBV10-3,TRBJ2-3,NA,TGTGCCATCAGTTCAAGCGGGTCCAGCACAGATACGCAGTATTTT,CAISSSGSSTDTQYF
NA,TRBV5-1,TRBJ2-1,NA,TGCGCCAGCAGCTATAGAATCAATGAGCAGTTCTTC,CASSYRINEQFF
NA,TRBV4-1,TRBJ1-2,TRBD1,TGCGCCAGCAGCCCCTTATACGGGACAGCCTATGGCTACACCTTC,CASSPLYGTAYGYTF
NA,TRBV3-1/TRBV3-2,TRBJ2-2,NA,TGTGCCAGCAGCCCTCTCACCGGGGAGCTGTTTTTT,CASSPLTGELFF
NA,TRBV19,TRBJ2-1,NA,TGTGCCAGTAGTATACTGGACAGTTCCTACAATGAGCAGTTCTTC,CASSILDSSYNEQFF
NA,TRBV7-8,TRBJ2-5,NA,TGTGCCAGCAGCCTCGGGTTAGGCGAGCAAGAGACCCAGTACTTC,CASSLGLGEQETQYF
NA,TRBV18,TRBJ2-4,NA,TGTGCCAGCTCACCGTTGAGCCAACACATTCAGTACTTC,CASSPLSQHIQYF
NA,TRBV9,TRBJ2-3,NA,TGTGCCAGCAGCGTAGTCGCGGGGTCACCCACAGATACGCAGTATTTT,CASSVVAGSPTDTQYF
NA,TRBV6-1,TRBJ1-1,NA,TGTGCCAGCAGTGAAGCGTTGGGGGCTGCGGGTGAAGCTTTCTTT,CASSEALGAAGEAFF
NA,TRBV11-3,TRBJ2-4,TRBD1,TGTGCCAGCAGCTCTCCGGGACAGTGGACCAGGGGTTTAGCCAAAAACATTCAGTACTTC,CASSSPGQWTRGLAKNIQYF
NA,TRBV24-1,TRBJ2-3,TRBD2,TGTGCCACCAGTGGGGGCTTACGTGGCGGGAGGCCCGCAGATACGCAGTATTTT,CATSGGLRGGRPADTQYF
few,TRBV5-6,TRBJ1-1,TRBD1,TGTGCCAGCAGACAAGGACAGGGGGCAAAGAACACTGAAGCTTTCTTT,CASRQGQGAKNTEAFF
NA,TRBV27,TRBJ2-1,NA,TGTGCCAGCAGTCCCCGAATTGCGGCGAGCTCCTACAATGAGCAGTTCTTC,CASSPRIAASSYNEQFF
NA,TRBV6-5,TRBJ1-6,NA,TGTGCCAGCAGTCCTCAGCCCGGACTACGGTCACCCCTCCACTTT,CASSPQPGLRSPLHF
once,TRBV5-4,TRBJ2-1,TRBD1,TGTGCCAGCAGCTTAAACAGGGGATCCTACAATGAGCAGTTCTTC,CASSLNRGSYNEQFF
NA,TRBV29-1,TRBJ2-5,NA,TGCAGCGTTGTAGGGGGAGTAGGTGAGACCCAGTACTTC,CSVVGGVGETQYF
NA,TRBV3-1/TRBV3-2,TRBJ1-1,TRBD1,TGTGCCAGCAGCCAAGTAATTGGGACAGGGAACACTGAAGCTTTCTTT,CASSQVIGTGNTEAFF
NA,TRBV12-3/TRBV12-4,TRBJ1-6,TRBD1,TGTGCCAGCCGCGACAGGGTTGGAACGCCCCTCCACTTT,CASRDRVGTPLHF
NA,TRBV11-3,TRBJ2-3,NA,TGTGCCAGCAGCCAATCACAGGGAGAGACGCAGTATTTT,CASSQSQGETQYF
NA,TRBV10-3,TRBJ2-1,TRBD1,TGTGCCATCAGTGAGGCAGGGGGATACAATGAGCAGTTCTTC,CAISEAGGYNEQFF
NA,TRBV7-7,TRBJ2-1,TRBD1,TGTGCCAGCAGCCGAGGGGACAGGATCAATGAGCAGTTCTTC,CASSRGDRINEQFF
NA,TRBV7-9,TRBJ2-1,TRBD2,TGTGCCAGCAGCTTGGAGTGGGGGGGTTACAATGAGCAGTTCTTC,CASSLEWGGYNEQFF
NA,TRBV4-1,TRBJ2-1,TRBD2,TGCGCCAGCAGCCAACAAGCGGGAGGTCCTAGCCATGAGCAGTTCTTC,CASSQQAGGPSHEQFF
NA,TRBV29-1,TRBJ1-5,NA,TGCAGCGTTATACTCTCAGGGGATTATAGCAATCAGCCCCAGCATTTT,CSVILSGDYSNQPQHF
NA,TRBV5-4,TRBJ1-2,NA,TGTGCCAGCAGCTTTTCCCCTCCAACAGGGTCCTATGGCTACACCTTC,CASSFSPPTGSYGYTF
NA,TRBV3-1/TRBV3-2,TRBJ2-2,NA,TGTGCCAGCAGCCGTCAGGGATACGCGAACACCGGGGAGCTGTTTTTT,CASSRQGYANTGELFF
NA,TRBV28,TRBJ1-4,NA,TGTGCCAGCAGGGTCCGGTTAACTAATGAAAAACTGTTTTTT,CASRVRLTNEKLFF
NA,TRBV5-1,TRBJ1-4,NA,TGCGCCAGCAGCTCTCAGGGCCTTAATGAAAAACTGTTTTTT,CASSSQGLNEKLFF
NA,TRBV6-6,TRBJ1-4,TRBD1,TGTGCCAGCAGGGGAACGACAGGGGGCAGAGAAAAACTGTTTTTT,CASRGTTGGREKLFF
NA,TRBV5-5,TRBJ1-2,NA,TGTGCCAGCAGCATTGGGGGCGACAGGAGCCCTGGCTACACCTTC,CASSIGGDRSPGYTF
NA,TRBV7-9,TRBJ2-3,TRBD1,TGTGCCACGACGGGGGGACAGGGGTTCACAGATACGCAGTATTTT,CATTGGQGFTDTQYF
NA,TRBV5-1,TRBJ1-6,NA,TGCGCCAGCAGCTCAGGGGAATATATGGGTTCATATAATTCACCCCTCCACTTT,CASSSGEYMGSYNSPLHF
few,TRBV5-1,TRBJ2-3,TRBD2,TGCGCCAGCAGCTCGACCAAAACTAGCGGGGGGGCAGCAGATACGCAGTATTTT,CASSSTKTSGGAADTQYF
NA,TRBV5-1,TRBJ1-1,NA,TGCGCCAGCAGCTTGAGAGGACAGAACACTGAAGCTTTCTTT,CASSLRGQNTEAFF
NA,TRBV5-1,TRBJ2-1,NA,TGCGCCAGCAGCTTGGGGGGAGTTTGGGACAATGAGCAGTTCTTC,CASSLGGVWDNEQFF
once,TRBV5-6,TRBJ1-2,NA,TGTGCCAGCAGCTTGGGGACACTTAACTATGGCTACACCTTC,CASSLGTLNYGYTF
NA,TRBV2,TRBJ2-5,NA,TGTGCCAGCAGTGAAAGGGTGACTACGAGGACCCAGTACTTC,CASSERVTTRTQYF
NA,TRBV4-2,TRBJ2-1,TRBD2,TGTGCCAGCAGCCAATTACTAGCGGGGGGATACAATGAGCAGTTCTTC,CASSQLLAGGYNEQFF
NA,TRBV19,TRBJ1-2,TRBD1,TGTGCCAGTAGGGGGACAGGAGACTTTAACTATGGCTACACCTTC,CASRGTGDFNYGYTF
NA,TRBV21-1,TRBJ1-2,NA,TGTGCCAGCAGCCCCCGGGGGGGATGGGGCTACACCTTC,CASSPRGGWGYTF
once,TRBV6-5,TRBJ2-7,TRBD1,TGTGCCAGCAGAGTAGGGACAGGGGGATACGAGCAGTACTTC,CASRVGTGGYEQYF
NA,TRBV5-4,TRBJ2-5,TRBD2,TGTGCCAGCCTAGCGGGAGGGCCTGACACCGCAGAGACCCAGTACTTC,CASLAGGPDTAETQYF
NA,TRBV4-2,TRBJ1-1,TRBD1,TGTGCCAGCAGCCAAGATCCGGGACAGGGGGCTCAGAACACTGAAGCTTTCTTT,CASSQDPGQGAQNTEAFF
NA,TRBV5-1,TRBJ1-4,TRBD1,TGCGCCAGCAGCCACCGCCGGGACAGTCTAGCAACTAATGAAAAACTGTTTTTT,CASSHRRDSLATNEKLFF
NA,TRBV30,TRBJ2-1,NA,TGTGCCTGGAGAAGCGTTAGCGGATACAAAAGGGAGCAGTTCTTC,CAWRSVSGYKREQFF
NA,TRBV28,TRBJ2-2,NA,TGTGCCAGCAGTTTAAGACAGTACACCGGGGAGCTGTTTTTT,CASSLRQYTGELFF
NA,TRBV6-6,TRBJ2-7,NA,TGTGCCAGCAGTCGCAGGGTCAGTTTAGGGTACGAGCAGTACTTC,CASSRRVSLGYEQYF